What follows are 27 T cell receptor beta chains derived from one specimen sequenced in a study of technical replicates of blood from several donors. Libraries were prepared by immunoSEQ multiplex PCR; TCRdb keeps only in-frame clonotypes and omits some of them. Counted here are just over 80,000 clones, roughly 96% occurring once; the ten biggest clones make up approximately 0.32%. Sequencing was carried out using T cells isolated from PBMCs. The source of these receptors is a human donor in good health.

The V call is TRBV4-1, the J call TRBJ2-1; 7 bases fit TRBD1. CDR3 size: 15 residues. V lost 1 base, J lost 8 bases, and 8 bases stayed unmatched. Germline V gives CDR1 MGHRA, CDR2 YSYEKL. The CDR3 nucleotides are TGCGCCAGCAGCCAAGGTTTTACAGGGGCCCATGAGCAGTTCTTC. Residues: CASSQGFTGAHEQFF.

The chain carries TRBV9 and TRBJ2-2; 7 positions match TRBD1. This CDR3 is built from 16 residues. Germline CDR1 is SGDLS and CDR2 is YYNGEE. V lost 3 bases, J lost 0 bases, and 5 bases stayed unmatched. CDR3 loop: CASSASTGPNTGELFF. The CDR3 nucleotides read TGTGCCAGCAGCGCCTCGACAGGGCCGAACACCGGGGAGCTGTTTTTT. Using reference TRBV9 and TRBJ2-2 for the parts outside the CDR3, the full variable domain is DSGVTQTPKHLITATGQRVTLRCSPRSGDLSVYWYQQSLDQGLQFLIQYYNGEERAKGNILERFSAQQFPDLHSELNLSSLELGDSALYFCASSASTGPNTGELFFGEGSRLTVL.

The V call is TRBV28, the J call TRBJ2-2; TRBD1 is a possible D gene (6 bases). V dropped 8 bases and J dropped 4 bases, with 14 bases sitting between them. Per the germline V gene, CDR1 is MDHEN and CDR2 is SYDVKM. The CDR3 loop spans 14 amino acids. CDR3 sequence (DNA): TGTGCCAGCGTCCGGACAGAACCCACCGGGGAGCTGTTTTTT. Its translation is CASVRTEPTGELFF.

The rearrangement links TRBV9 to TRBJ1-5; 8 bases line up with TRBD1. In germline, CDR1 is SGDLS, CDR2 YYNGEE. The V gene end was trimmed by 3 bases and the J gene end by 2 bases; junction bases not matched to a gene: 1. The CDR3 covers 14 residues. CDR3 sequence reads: CASSADRGNQPQHF. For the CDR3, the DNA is TGTGCCAGCAGCGCGGACAGGGGCAATCAGCCCCAGCATTTT. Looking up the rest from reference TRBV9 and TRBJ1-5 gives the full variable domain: DSGVTQTPKHLITATGQRVTLRCSPRSGDLSVYWYQQSLDQGLQFLIQYYNGEERAKGNILERFSAQQFPDLHSELNLSSLELGDSALYFCASSADRGNQPQHFGDGTRLSIL.

CDR3 sequence (DNA): TGCGCCAGCAGCCAAGTAGCGGGAGTATTGTCGAGTGAGCAGTTCTTC. It is translated as CASSQVAGVLSSEQFF. V and J are TRBV4-1 and TRBJ2-1; 9 bases map to TRBD2. The CDR3 totals 16 residues. V lost 1 base and J lost 9; bases outside the gene matches: 10. From germline, CDR1 is MGHRA and CDR2 YSYEKL.

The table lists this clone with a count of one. CDR3: CASSTGGHYGYTF. DNA for the CDR3: TGTGCCAGCAGTACCGGGGGGCACTATGGCTACACCTTC. The chain couples TRBV9 to TRBJ1-2; the D gene is possibly TRBD1 (6 bases). Germline V gene lookup returns CDR1 SGDLS and CDR2 YYNGEE. Trimming took 5 bases from V and 3 from J, leaving 11 bases between them. The CDR3 has 13 amino acids.

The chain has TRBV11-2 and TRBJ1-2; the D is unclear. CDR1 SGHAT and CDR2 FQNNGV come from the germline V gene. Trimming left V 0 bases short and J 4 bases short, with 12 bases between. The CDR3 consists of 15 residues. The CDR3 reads CASSLDRWAAYGYTF. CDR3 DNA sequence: TGTGCCAGCAGCTTAGATCGCTGGGCAGCCTATGGCTACACCTTC.

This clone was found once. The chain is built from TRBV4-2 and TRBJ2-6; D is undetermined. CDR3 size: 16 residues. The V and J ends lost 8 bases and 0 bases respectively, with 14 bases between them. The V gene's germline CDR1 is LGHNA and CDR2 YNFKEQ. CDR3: CASAQAAFSGANVLTF. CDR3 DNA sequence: TGTGCCAGCGCGCAGGCCGCTTTCTCTGGGGCCAACGTCCTGACTTTC.

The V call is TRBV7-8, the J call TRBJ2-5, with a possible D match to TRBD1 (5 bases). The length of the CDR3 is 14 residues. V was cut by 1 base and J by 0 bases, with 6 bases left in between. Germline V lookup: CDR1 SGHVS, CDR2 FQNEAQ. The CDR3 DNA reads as TGTGCCAGCAGCTTAGGGGGCCACCAAGAGACCCAGTACTTC. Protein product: CASSLGGHQETQYF.

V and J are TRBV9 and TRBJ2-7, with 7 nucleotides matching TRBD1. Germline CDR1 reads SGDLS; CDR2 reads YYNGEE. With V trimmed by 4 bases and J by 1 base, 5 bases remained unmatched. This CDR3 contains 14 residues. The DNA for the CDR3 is TGTGCCAGCAGCTTCGGGACAGCTTCCTACGAGCAGTACTTC. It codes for CASSFGTASYEQYF.

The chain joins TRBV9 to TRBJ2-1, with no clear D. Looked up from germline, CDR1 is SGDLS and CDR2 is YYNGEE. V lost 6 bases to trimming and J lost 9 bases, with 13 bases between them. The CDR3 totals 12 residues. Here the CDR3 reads CASTGGLGEQFF. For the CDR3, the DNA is TGTGCCAGCACTGGTGGCCTAGGTGAGCAGTTCTTC.

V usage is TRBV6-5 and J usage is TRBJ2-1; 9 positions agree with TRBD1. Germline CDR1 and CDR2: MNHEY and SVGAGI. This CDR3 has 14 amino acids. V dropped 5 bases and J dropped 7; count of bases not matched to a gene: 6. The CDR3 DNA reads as TGTGCCAGCAGTAAAGACAGGGGGAGGAATGAGCAGTTCTTC. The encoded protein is CASSKDRGRNEQFF.

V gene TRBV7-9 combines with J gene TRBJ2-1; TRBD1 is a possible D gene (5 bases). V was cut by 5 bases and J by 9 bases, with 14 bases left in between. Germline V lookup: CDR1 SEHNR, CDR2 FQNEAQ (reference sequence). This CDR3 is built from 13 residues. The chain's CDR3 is CASSRRANSEQFF. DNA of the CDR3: TGTGCCAGCAGCCGCAGGGCCAACAGTGAGCAGTTCTTC. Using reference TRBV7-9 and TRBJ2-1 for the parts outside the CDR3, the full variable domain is DTGVSQNPRHKITKRGQNVTFRCDPISEHNRLYWYRQTLGQGPEFLTYFQNEAQLEKSRLLSDRFSAERPKGSFSTLEIQRTEQGDSAMYLCASSRRANSEQFFGPGTRLTVL.

CDR3 nucleotide sequence: TGTGCCAGCAGACTTGACAGGGAAAATACGCAGTATTTT. Translated, it gives CASRLDRENTQYF. The chain recombines TRBV6-6 with TRBJ2-3; TRBD1 matches at 7 bases. The ends lost 6 bases at V and 7 bases at J; junction bases unmatched: 7. Germline lookup yields CDR1 MNHNY and CDR2 SVGAGI (reference sequence). The CDR3 sequence is 13 residues long.

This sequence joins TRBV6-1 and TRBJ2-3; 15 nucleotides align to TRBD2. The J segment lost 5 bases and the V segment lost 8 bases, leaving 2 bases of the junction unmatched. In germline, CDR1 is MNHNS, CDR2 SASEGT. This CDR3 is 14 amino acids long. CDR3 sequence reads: CASRTSGRVDTQYF. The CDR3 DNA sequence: TGTGCCAGCCGGACTAGCGGGAGGGTAGATACGCAGTATTTT.

The CDR3 bases are TGTGCCAGCAGCTTAAGGAGAGTCCAAGAGACCCAGTACTTC. This codes for CASSLRRVQETQYF. This chain links TRBV11-2 with TRBJ2-5; D is ambiguous. This CDR3 contains 14 residues. The V end was cut by 2 bases, the J end by 1 base, with 8 bases between. The germline CDR1 and CDR2 sequences are SGHAT and FQNNGV.

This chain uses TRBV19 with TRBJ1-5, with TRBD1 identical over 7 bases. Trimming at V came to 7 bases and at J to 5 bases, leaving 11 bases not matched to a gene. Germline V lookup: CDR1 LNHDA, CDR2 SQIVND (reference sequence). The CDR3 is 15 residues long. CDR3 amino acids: CASTYRGQGDQPQHF. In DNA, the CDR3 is TGTGCCAGTACATATAGGGGGCAGGGTGATCAGCCCCAGCATTTT.

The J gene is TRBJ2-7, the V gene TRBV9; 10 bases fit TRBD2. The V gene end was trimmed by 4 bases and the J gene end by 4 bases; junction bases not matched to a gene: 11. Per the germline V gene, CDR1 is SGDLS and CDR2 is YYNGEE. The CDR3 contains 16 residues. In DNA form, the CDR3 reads TGTGCCAGCAGCCCAAACCTAGCGGGAGATGTGTACGAGCAGTACTTC. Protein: CASSPNLAGDVYEQYF.

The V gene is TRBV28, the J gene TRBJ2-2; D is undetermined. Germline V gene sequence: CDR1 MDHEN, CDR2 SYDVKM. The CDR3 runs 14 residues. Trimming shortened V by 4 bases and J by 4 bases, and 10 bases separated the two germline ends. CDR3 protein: CASSSAVSTGELFF. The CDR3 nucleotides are TGTGCCAGCAGTTCCGCTGTGAGCACCGGGGAGCTGTTTTTT.

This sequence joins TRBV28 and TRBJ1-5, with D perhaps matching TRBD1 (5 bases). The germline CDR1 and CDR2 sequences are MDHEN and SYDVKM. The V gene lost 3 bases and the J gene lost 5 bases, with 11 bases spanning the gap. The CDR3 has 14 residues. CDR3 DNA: TGTGCCAGCAGTTTTGCCCAGGGTTATCAGCCCCAGCATTTT. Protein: CASSFAQGYQPQHF.

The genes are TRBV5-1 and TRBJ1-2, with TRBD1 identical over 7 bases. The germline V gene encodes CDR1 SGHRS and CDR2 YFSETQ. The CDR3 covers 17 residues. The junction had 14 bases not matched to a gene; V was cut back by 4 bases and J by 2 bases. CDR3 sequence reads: CASSVTTGASMNYGYTF. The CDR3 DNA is TGCGCCAGCAGCGTTACTACAGGGGCCTCAATGAACTATGGCTACACCTTC.

The CDR3 nucleotides are TGTGTCGCAGCCGAAGACAGGGCCTACAATGAGCAGTTCTTC. Protein: CVAAEDRAYNEQFF. This sequence joins TRBV27 and TRBJ2-1, with 7 bases lining up with TRBD1. The CDR3 totals 14 residues. From germline, CDR1 is MNHEY and CDR2 SMNVEV (reference sequence).

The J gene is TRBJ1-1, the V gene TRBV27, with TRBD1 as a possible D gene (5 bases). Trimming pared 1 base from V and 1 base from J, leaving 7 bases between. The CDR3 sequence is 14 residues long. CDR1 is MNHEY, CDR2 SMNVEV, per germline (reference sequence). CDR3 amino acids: CASSLYQGNTEAFF. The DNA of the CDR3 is TGTGCCAGCAGTTTATACCAGGGGAACACTGAAGCTTTCTTT.

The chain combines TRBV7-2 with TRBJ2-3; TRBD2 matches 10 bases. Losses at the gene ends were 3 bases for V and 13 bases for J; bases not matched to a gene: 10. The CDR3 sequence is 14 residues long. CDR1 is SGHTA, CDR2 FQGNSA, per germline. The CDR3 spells CASSLAGTSVEEYF. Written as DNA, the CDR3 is TGTGCCAGCAGCTTGGCCGGGACTAGCGTTGAGGAGTATTTT. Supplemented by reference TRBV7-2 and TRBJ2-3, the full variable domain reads GAGVSQSPSNKVTEKGKDVELRCDPISGHTALYWYRQSLGQGLEFLIYFQGNSAPDKSGLPSDRFSAERTGGSVSTLTIQRTQQEDSAVYLCASSLAGTSVEEYFGPGTRLTVL.

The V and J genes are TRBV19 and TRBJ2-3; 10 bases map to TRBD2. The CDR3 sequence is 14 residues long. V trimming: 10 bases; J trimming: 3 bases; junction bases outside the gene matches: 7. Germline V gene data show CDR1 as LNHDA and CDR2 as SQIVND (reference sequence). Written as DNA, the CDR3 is TGTGCCATCTCGGTTAGCGGGAGGACAGATACGCAGTATTTT. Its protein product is CAISVSGRTDTQYF.

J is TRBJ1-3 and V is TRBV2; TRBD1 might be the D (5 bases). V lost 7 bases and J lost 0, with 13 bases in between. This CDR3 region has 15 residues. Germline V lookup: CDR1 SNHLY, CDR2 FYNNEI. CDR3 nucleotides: TGTGCCAGCACCGCGGACATTAACTCTGGAAACACCATATATTTT. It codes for CASTADINSGNTIYF. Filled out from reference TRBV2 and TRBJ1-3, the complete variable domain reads EPEVTQTPSHQVTQMGQEVILRCVPISNHLYFYWYRQILGQKVEFLVSFYNNEISEKSEIFDDQFSVERPDGSNFTLKIRSTKLEDSAMYFCASTADINSGNTIYFGEGSWLTVV.

For the CDR3, the DNA is TGTGCTAGTGCCCTCGGTTTCACTGAAGCTTTCTTT. It yields the protein CASALGFTEAFF. This chain links TRBV12-5 with TRBJ1-1; D is undetermined. Germline V CDR1 and CDR2: LGHNT, FRNRAP. The CDR3 has 12 amino acids. V lost 7 bases and J lost 4, with 10 bases in between.